The clone carrying this T cell receptor (beta chain) has only a few counts. Its matching antigen is unknown. Germline V gives CDR1 SGHAT, CDR2 FQNNGV. The CDR3 covers 12 residues. V was clipped by 4 bases and J by 7 bases, with 10 bases between them. Findings and limits, study-wide: Greatest tumor Treg TCR overlap was with tumor naive CD4+ cells.

Treg sorting used a CD4+CD25+CD127-/low gate. TCRdb re-derived calls from the 5' RACE reads in MiXCR, one entry per CDR3 protein. The sample yields around 34,000 distinct CDR3 sequences, around 27% seen once. The sequencing input was tumor-infiltrating Tregs sorted from the breast tumor. This rearrangement joins TRBV11-2 to TRBJ1-1, with D uncertain. The source of this sequence is a female donor with breast cancer. In DNA form, the CDR3 reads TGTGCCAGCAGCTGGGGTGGGGATGAAGCTTTCTTT. It is translated as CASSWGGDEAFF.